Presented here are 29 T cell receptor beta chains from one specimen sequenced in a study of blood T cells in healthy people across ages. It was with a sample-barcoded 5' primer and a J-beta primer mix that a second PCR of roughly 7 to 12 cycles was run. A single record per CDR3 protein comes from TCRdb applying MiXCR to the 5' RACE reads. The data contain some 730,000 distinct CDR3 sequences, about 20% of them singletons. The sample comprised blood. These receptors came from a man aged 65 to 79 in good health.

The chain joins TRBV20-1 to TRBJ2-4; a possible D gene is TRBD2 (5 bases). CDR1 and CDR2 (germline): DFQATT, SNEGSKA (reference sequence). Trimming cost V 3 bases and J 0 bases, with 15 bases left between them. The CDR3 extends over 16 amino acids. CDR3 DNA: TGCAGTGCTAGGTCCTTATGGGAGTCAGCCAAAAACATTCAGTACTTC. As protein: CSARSLWESAKNIQYF.

This chain joins TRBV24-1 and TRBJ2-3, with a tentative D call TRBD1 (5 bases). CDR3 size: 12 residues. Germline V gene data show CDR1 as KGHDR and CDR2 as SFDVKD. Trimming removed 5 bases from V and 5 bases from J, with 7 bases in between. The CDR3 spells CATSATGDTQYF. Here the CDR3 DNA reads TGTGCCACCAGTGCTACAGGAGATACGCAGTATTTT.

There are a few counts of this clonotype. The rearrangement uses TRBV20-1 and TRBJ1-2, with 7 positions matching TRBD1. The J segment lost 12 bases and the V segment lost 6 bases, leaving 10 bases of the junction unmatched. There are 11 residues in the CDR3. Germline V CDR1 and CDR2: DFQATT, SNEGSKA (reference sequence). In DNA, the CDR3 is TGCAGTGCAAAAACAGGGGCGCTCGACACCTTC. This gives the protein CSAKTGALDTF.

This clonotype has more than one count but fewer than ten. This chain links TRBV29-1 with TRBJ1-1; 11 bases align to TRBD1. The CDR3 has 15 amino acids. Germline loops: CDR1 SQVTM, CDR2 ANQGSEA. V lost 2 bases and J lost 5; bases outside the gene matches: 7. CDR3 amino acids: CSVEPRTGGVTEAFF. The CDR3 bases are TGCAGCGTTGAACCCCGGACAGGGGGCGTGACTGAAGCTTTCTTT.

The genes are TRBV12-3 or TRBV12-4 and TRBJ1-2, with D hard to call. CDR3 length: 13 amino acids. Between the trimmed V and J ends, which lost 6 bases and 4 bases, there was a span of 12 bases. CDR3 in DNA: TGTGCCAGCAGCAACGGACGGTCCTATGGCTACACCTTC. Translating it yields CASSNGRSYGYTF.

The V and J genes are TRBV24-1 and TRBJ2-1, with 9 bases lining up with TRBD2. TRBJ2-5 matches the DNA end more closely, so the J call is doubtful. CDR1 and CDR2 (germline): KGHDR, SFDVKD. The CDR3 consists of 15 residues. CDR3 loop: CATSDTGTSKETQYF. In DNA, the CDR3 is TGTGCCACCAGTGATACCGGGACTAGCAAAGAGACCCAGTACTTC.

The table lists this clonotype with a few counts. The CDR3 nucleotides read TGTGCCAGCAGAACAGGGTTAGTGTCCTACGAGCAGTACGTC. Amino acids: CASRTGLVSYEQYV. The chain has TRBV12-3 or TRBV12-4 and TRBJ2-7, with D perhaps TRBD1 (6 bases). Deletions cut 6 bases from V and 1 base from J, with 13 bases between. This CDR3 has 14 residues.

V gene TRBV29-1 combines with J gene TRBJ2-1; D tentatively reads TRBD1 or TRBD2 (6 bases each). There are 15 residues in the CDR3. Trimming stripped 2 bases from V and 9 bases from J, with 20 bases between. Germline V gene lookup returns CDR1 SQVTM and CDR2 ANQGSEA. The CDR3 nucleotides are TGCAGCGTTGAAAGGGGGGCTAAAGGGAACAGTGAGCAGTTCTTC. Amino acid sequence: CSVERGAKGNSEQFF.

This clonotype was recorded a few times. The rearrangement links TRBV5-5 to TRBJ2-5; perhaps TRBD1 as D (5 bases). V was trimmed by 1 base and J by 3 bases, leaving 13 bases between them. Germline CDR1 reads SGHKS; CDR2 reads YYEKEE (reference sequence). CDR3 length: 15 amino acids. CDR3 amino acids: CASSLIWGPEETQYF. DNA for the CDR3: TGTGCCAGCAGCTTGATCTGGGGCCCCGAAGAGACCCAGTACTTC. The complete variable domain, with remaining parts taken from reference TRBV5-5 and TRBJ2-5, reads DAGVTQSPTHLIKTRGQQVTLRCSPISGHKSVSWYQQVLGQGPQFIFQYYEKEERGRGNFPDRFSARQFPNYSSELNVNALLLGDSALYLCASSLIWGPEETQYFGPGTRLLVL.

This clonotype appeared a few times. The chain uses TRBV10-3 and TRBJ1-4; D perhaps matches TRBD1 (6 bases). The V gene lost 6 bases and the J gene lost 4 bases, with 12 bases spanning the gap. Germline lookup yields CDR1 ENHRY and CDR2 SYGVKD. The CDR3 length is 14 residues. As DNA, the CDR3 is TGTGCCATCAGACAGGGACTGGGTAATGAAAAACTGTTTTTT. It translates to CAIRQGLGNEKLFF.

This clonotype was picked up a small number of times. This chain links TRBV3-1 with TRBJ2-3; D is possibly TRBD1 or TRBD2 (5 bases each). This CDR3 spans 13 amino acids. Germline V gene data show CDR1 as LGHDT and CDR2 as YNNKEL (reference sequence). V was shortened by 8 bases and J by 5 bases, with 14 bases between the two germline ends. CDR3 coding DNA: TGTGCCAGCCGGGACCCTTTGGTAGATACGCAGTATTTT. It is translated as CASRDPLVDTQYF.

V gene TRBV7-9 combines with J gene TRBJ1-6; 7 nucleotides agree with TRBD1. Germline-derived CDR1 and CDR2 are SEHNR and FQNEAQ (reference sequence). V shed 5 bases, J shed 7 bases, and the junction held 8 bases outside the gene matches. This CDR3 comprises 15 residues. The CDR3 DNA reads as TGTGCCAGCAGCGAACCCGGGACAGAAAATTCACCCCTCCACTTT. Protein: CASSEPGTENSPLHF.

The V and J genes are TRBV7-9 and TRBJ2-7, with D tentatively TRBD1 (5 bases). Per the germline V gene, CDR1 is SEHNR and CDR2 is FQNEAQ (reference sequence). V lost 1 base, J lost 4 bases, and 14 bases lay in between. The CDR3 sequence is 15 residues long. This chain's CDR3 is CASSLEGLRGYEQYF. The CDR3 bases are TGTGCCAGCAGCTTAGAAGGCCTAAGGGGTTACGAGCAGTACTTC.

This clonotype appeared many times. V gene TRBV20-1 combines with J gene TRBJ1-1; D is uncertain. This CDR3 has 12 residues. Trimming took 3 bases from V and 1 from J, leaving 6 bases between them. The germline V gene has CDR1 DFQATT and CDR2 SNEGSKA (reference sequence). DNA of the CDR3: TGCAGTGCTAGTCCCTGGAACACTGAAGCTTTCTTT. Translated: CSASPWNTEAFF.

The V gene is TRBV7-2, the J gene TRBJ2-5; unclear D gene. The germline V and J ends were trimmed by 5 bases and 5 bases, with 18 bases remaining between them. The germline V gene encodes CDR1 SGHTA and CDR2 FQGNSA. The CDR3 is 15 residues long. Here the CDR3 reads CASSPPSVVTETQYF. The CDR3 DNA is TGTGCCAGCAGCCCCCCCTCGGTCGTCACCGAGACCCAGTACTTC.

This clonotype was detected only a few times. The CDR3 reads CASSCEARKPEAFF. Written as DNA, the CDR3 is TGTGCCAGCAGTTGCGAGGCCCGGAAGCCTGAAGCTTTCTTT. J is TRBJ1-1 and V is TRBV6-7; D is uncertain. TRBV6-7 is an open reading frame whose function is uncertain. This CDR3 has 14 amino acids. Trimming removed 4 bases at V and 6 bases at J, with 15 bases between.

With respect to this clonotype: One junction end disagrees with the germline gene, perhaps due to a read error. This chain connects TRBV6-2 or TRBV6-3 to TRBJ2-1, with TRBD2 identical over 12 bases. The CDR3 spans 16 residues. CDR1 is MNHEY, CDR2 SVGEGT, per germline. The CDR3 loop reads CASSPTSGRSRIRAIF. The CDR3 DNA follows: TGTGCCAGCAGTCCTACTAGCGGGAGGTCAAGGATCAGGGCGATCTTC.

This clonotype showed up just a few times. The V gene is TRBV20-1, the J gene TRBJ2-4, with TRBD2 matching 7 bases. Germline assignment: CDR1 DFQATT and CDR2 SNEGSKA (reference sequence). V lost 0 bases and J lost 15; bases outside the gene matches: 8. The CDR3 spans 12 residues. CDR3 nucleotides: TGCAGTGCTAGAGATCGGGCGGGGGTAGGGTACTTC. Translation gives CSARDRAGVGYF.

This clonotype showed up just a few times. The chain recombines TRBV28 with TRBJ1-2; the match to TRBD1 covers 7 bases. With V trimmed by 5 bases and J by 7 bases, 16 bases remained unmatched. The CDR3 has 16 amino acids. Germline CDR1 and CDR2: MDHEN and SYDVKM. The CDR3 region is CASSGLSRDSGGGYTF. The DNA of the CDR3 is TGTGCCAGCAGTGGCCTATCCCGGGACAGCGGCGGTGGCTACACCTTC.

The table lists this clonotype with a few counts. One end of the junction is discordant with germline, which a read error may explain. The chain carries TRBV5-1 and TRBJ2-3; D may be TRBD1 or TRBD2 (6 bases each). Germline values: CDR1 SGHRS, CDR2 YFSETQ. This CDR3 spans 15 amino acids. The CDR3 here is CASSLGGSAADTQYF. As DNA, the CDR3 is TGCGCCAGCAGTTTGGGGGGCTCCGCGGCAGATACGCAGTATTTT.

This clonotype was observed a few times. The chain combines TRBV10-3 with TRBJ2-7; D not certain. From germline, CDR1 is ENHRY and CDR2 SYGVKD. The CDR3 is 14 amino acids. V was shortened by 6 bases and J by 3 bases, with 15 bases between the two germline ends. The chain's CDR3 is CAIRAFGRVYEQYF. CDR3 nucleotide sequence: TGTGCCATCAGGGCGTTCGGACGGGTCTACGAGCAGTACTTC.

This clonotype showed up just a few times. The chain recombines TRBV5-6 with TRBJ2-5, with D possibly matching TRBD1 (6 bases). This CDR3 is 14 amino acids long. Germline V gene lookup returns CDR1 SGHDT and CDR2 YYEEEE. Trimming shortened V by 2 bases and J by 11 bases, and 19 bases separated the two germline ends. The CDR3 spells CASSFQGTSREQYF. The CDR3 coding sequence is TGTGCCAGCAGCTTTCAGGGGACCTCTCGTGAGCAGTACTTC.

There are a few counts of this clonotype. The V call is TRBV29-1, the J call TRBJ1-1; D gene unclear. The germline V and J ends were trimmed by 4 bases and 10 bases, with 16 bases remaining between them. The germline CDR1 and CDR2 sequences are SQVTM and ANQGSEA. This CDR3 is 12 amino acids long. The CDR3 region is CSVVFAESGAFF. Here the CDR3 DNA reads TGCAGCGTTGTTTTCGCCGAAAGTGGAGCTTTCTTT.

This clonotype was picked up a small number of times. This sequence joins TRBV9 and TRBJ2-1; 7 bases fit TRBD2. The V gene's germline CDR1 is SGDLS and CDR2 YYNGEE. Losses at the gene ends were 4 bases for V and 4 bases for J; bases not matched to a gene: 14. The CDR3 sequence is 17 residues long. The CDR3 loop is CASSHDLRGEGYNEQFF. The CDR3 DNA is TGTGCCAGCAGCCACGACCTTCGGGGGGAAGGATACAATGAGCAGTTCTTC. Variable domain in full (rest from reference TRBV9 and TRBJ2-1): DSGVTQTPKHLITATGQRVTLRCSPRSGDLSVYWYQQSLDQGLQFLIQYYNGEERAKGNILERFSAQQFPDLHSELNLSSLELGDSALYFCASSHDLRGEGYNEQFFGPGTRLTVL.

The rearrangement links TRBV12-3 or TRBV12-4 to TRBJ1-2, with 7 bases that match TRBD1. The CDR3 has 13 residues. Trimming removed 3 bases from V and 7 bases from J; junction bases left unmatched: 5. Written as DNA, the CDR3 is TGTGCCAGCAGTTTTGGGACAGAGCGTGGCTACACCTTC. Its protein is CASSFGTERGYTF.

The chain recombines TRBV9 with TRBJ2-3; D is tentatively TRBD1 or TRBD2 (6 bases each). Germline CDR1 reads SGDLS; CDR2 reads YYNGEE. Trimming shortened V by 2 bases and J by 3 bases, and 19 bases separated the two germline ends. There are 17 residues in the CDR3. DNA of the CDR3: TGTGCCAGCAGCGTTCGCCCAGAGGAGGGGGTGACAGATACGCAGTATTTT. Translating gives CASSVRPEEGVTDTQYF.

The CDR3 coding sequence is TGTGCCAGCAGCCAAATCAGGCTAGCGGGGCCCAATGAGCAGTTCTTC. It yields the protein CASSQIRLAGPNEQFF. V gene TRBV3-1 combines with J gene TRBJ2-1; TRBD2 agrees at 9 bases. Germline lookup yields CDR1 LGHDT and CDR2 YNNKEL (reference sequence). CDR3 size: 16 residues. Trimming cost V 2 bases and J 6 bases; bases outside gene matches: 8.

V and J are TRBV11-2 and TRBJ1-2, with a weak D call TRBD1 (5 bases). Germline-derived CDR1 and CDR2 are SGHAT and FQNNGV. The CDR3 consists of 11 residues. V was clipped by 5 bases and J by 14 bases, with 15 bases between them. CDR3: CASSPRREVTF. The CDR3, as DNA: TGTGCCAGCAGCCCGCGCAGGGAGGTAACCTTC.

This clonotype came up a few times. The chain carries TRBV7-9 and TRBJ2-3; D gene unclear. The CDR3 runs to 14 residues. Trimming removed 1 base at V and 4 bases at J, with 9 bases between. Germline CDR1 is SEHNR and CDR2 is FQNEAQ (reference sequence). This chain's CDR3 is CASSLGAGPDTQYF. CDR3 coding DNA: TGTGCCAGCAGCTTAGGAGCAGGCCCAGATACGCAGTATTTT.